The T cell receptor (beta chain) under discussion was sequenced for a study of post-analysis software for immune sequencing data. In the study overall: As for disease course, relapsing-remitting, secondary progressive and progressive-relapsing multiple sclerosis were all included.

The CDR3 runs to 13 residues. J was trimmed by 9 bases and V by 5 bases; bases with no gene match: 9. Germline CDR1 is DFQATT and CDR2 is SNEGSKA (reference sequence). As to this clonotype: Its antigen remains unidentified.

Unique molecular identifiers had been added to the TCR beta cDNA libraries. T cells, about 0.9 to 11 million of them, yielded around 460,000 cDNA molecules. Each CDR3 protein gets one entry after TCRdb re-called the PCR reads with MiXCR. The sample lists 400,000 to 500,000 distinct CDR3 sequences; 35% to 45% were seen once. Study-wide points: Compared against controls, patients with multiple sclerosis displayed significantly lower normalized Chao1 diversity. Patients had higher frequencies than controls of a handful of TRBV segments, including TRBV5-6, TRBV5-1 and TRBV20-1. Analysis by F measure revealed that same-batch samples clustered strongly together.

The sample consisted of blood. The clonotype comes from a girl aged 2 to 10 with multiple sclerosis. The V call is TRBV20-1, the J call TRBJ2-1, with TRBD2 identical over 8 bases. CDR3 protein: CSAWTSPYGEQFF. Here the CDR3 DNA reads TGCAGTGCTTGGACTAGCCCATACGGTGAGCAGTTCTTC.